What follows are 26 T cell receptor beta chains derived from one specimen sequenced in a study of OX40 agonist ivuxolimab in advanced cancers. Using immunoSEQ multiplex PCR, the repertoire was profiled, and TCRdb retains in-frame clones only, with some absent. This table has fewer than 85,000 clones, roughly four fifths appearing once. The starting material was CD4+ or CD8+ T cells sorted from blood, obtained in a trial of the OX40 agonist ivuxolimab. Receptor source: an adult with an advanced solid tumor such as melanoma, head and neck, liver or kidney cancer.

This chain links TRBV20-1 with TRBJ2-1, with D possibly being TRBD2 (5 bases). CDR3 length equals 11 residues. Trimming cost V 6 bases and J 7 bases, with 10 bases left between them. Germline CDR1 is DFQATT and CDR2 is SNEGSKA (reference sequence). The CDR3 bases are TGCAGTGCCCCCAGAGGGAATGAGCAGTTCTTC. It specifies CSAPRGNEQFF.

This chain connects TRBV6-1 to TRBJ2-5, with 7 bases identical to TRBD2. The germline gives CDR1 MNHNS, CDR2 SASEGT. With V trimmed by 4 bases and J by 5 bases, 4 bases remained unmatched. This CDR3 has 13 amino acids. DNA for the CDR3: TGTGCCAGCAGTGTACTGGGGGGGGAGACCCAGTACTTC. Its protein product is CASSVLGGETQYF.

This chain uses TRBV28 with TRBJ2-2, with D maybe TRBD2 (6 bases). The CDR3 extends over 17 amino acids. The germline V and J ends were trimmed by 1 base and 1 base, with 13 bases remaining between them. Germline CDR1 and CDR2: MDHEN and SYDVKM. The CDR3 DNA reads as TGTGCCAGCAGTTTATTCCGGGGGAGAATGAACACCGGGGAGCTGTTTTTT. Protein: CASSLFRGRMNTGELFF.

This clone was detected only a few times. CDR3 bases: TGTGCCAGCAGCGTACAGGGGCAATCTGGAAACACCATATATTTT. It translates to CASSVQGQSGNTIYF. V and J are TRBV9 and TRBJ1-3; TRBD1 might be the D (6 bases). The germline V gene encodes CDR1 SGDLS and CDR2 YYNGEE. The CDR3 loop spans 15 amino acids. V dropped 1 base and J dropped 1 base, with 9 bases sitting between them.

Only a few counts were recorded for this clone. The chain links TRBV27 to TRBJ2-7, with D tentatively TRBD2 (6 bases). The CDR3 length is 13 residues. The V gene's germline CDR1 is MNHEY and CDR2 SMNVEV (reference sequence). Trimming stripped 6 bases from V and 2 bases from J, with 11 bases between. CDR3 loop: CASRYAGTYEQYF. In DNA form, the CDR3 reads TGTGCCAGCAGGTATGCGGGGACCTACGAGCAGTACTTC.

The gene calls are TRBV7-9 and TRBJ2-4; 8 bases are shared with TRBD1. V was pared by 6 bases and J by 8 bases, with 18 bases of the junction left unmatched. The CDR3 is made up of 17 amino acids. Germline-derived CDR1 and CDR2 are SEHNR and FQNEAQ (reference sequence). The CDR3, as DNA: TGTGCCAGCAGTATGGACAGGGAAGGATCAAAAAGGGACATTCAGTACTTC. Amino acids: CASSMDREGSKRDIQYF.

The chain carries TRBV9 and TRBJ1-4; no clear D. V was trimmed by 4 bases and J by 2 bases, leaving 15 bases between them. This CDR3 region has 16 residues. Germline V gene sequence: CDR1 SGDLS, CDR2 YYNGEE. The CDR3 nucleotides read TGTGCCAGCAGCCCCCAGATTCAGGTTACTAATGAAAAACTGTTTTTT. Its translation is CASSPQIQVTNEKLFF.

V and J are TRBV4-2 and TRBJ1-3; D not resolved. V lost 1 base to trimming and J lost 0 bases, with 7 bases between them. Germline-derived CDR1 and CDR2 are LGHNA and YNFKEQ. The length of the CDR3 is 15 residues. CDR3 sequence reads: CASSQGHGSGNTIYF. DNA of the CDR3: TGTGCCAGCAGCCAAGGACACGGCTCTGGAAACACCATATATTTT.

The chain is built from TRBV6-6 and TRBJ1-5; the D gene is possibly TRBD1 (5 bases). Germline loops: CDR1 MNHNY, CDR2 SVGAGI (reference sequence). This CDR3 region has 13 residues. Trimming shortened V by 6 bases and J by 7 bases, and 13 bases separated the two germline ends. The CDR3 protein is CASRNGGEQPQHF. DNA for the CDR3: TGTGCCAGCAGGAACGGGGGGGAACAGCCCCAGCATTTT.

The rearrangement joins TRBV28 to TRBJ2-1; 7 nucleotides align to TRBD2. CDR1 and CDR2 from the germline V gene are MDHEN and SYDVKM. The length of the CDR3 is 13 residues. J gave up 10 bases and V 6 bases, and 9 bases lay outside the gene matches. This CDR3 reads CASSLGEGREQFF. In nucleotides, the CDR3 is TGTGCCAGCAGCCTCGGGGAGGGCCGAGAGCAGTTCTTC.

A few counts support this clone. This rearrangement joins TRBV7-9 to TRBJ1-1; 7 bases are shared with TRBD1. Germline CDR1 SEHNR, CDR2 FQNEAQ (reference sequence). The CDR3 covers 15 residues. With V trimmed by 2 bases and J by 2 bases, 5 bases remained unmatched. The CDR3 sequence is CASSLRGTDNTEAFF. The CDR3 bases are TGTGCCAGCAGCTTAAGAGGGACAGACAACACTGAAGCTTTCTTT.

The chain couples TRBV5-1 to TRBJ2-1; D is possibly TRBD1 or TRBD2 (5 bases each). The germline gives CDR1 SGHRS, CDR2 YFSETQ. The V gene lost 3 bases and the J gene lost 5 bases, with 15 bases spanning the gap. The CDR3 covers 15 residues. CDR3 residues: CASSYQLGRNNEQFF. The CDR3 DNA reads as TGCGCCAGCAGCTACCAGCTGGGACGCAACAATGAGCAGTTCTTC.

The V and J genes are TRBV7-3 and TRBJ1-2, with D maybe TRBD1 (5 bases). There are 14 residues in the CDR3. Trimming cost V 2 bases and J 7 bases, with 14 bases left between them. Germline values: CDR1 SGHTA, CDR2 FQGTGA. The CDR3 nucleotides are TGTGCCAGCAGCTTACTTGGGGGAGAGGGTGGCTACACCTTC. Protein sequence: CASSLLGGEGGYTF.

This chain links TRBV30 with TRBJ2-5; perhaps TRBD2 as D (6 bases). V was cut by 2 bases and J by 5 bases, with 15 bases left in between. This CDR3 spans 14 amino acids. Germline CDR1 reads GTSNPN; CDR2 reads SVGIG (reference sequence). The CDR3 nucleotides read TGTGCCTGGAGTTCAGTCGGGGGTCGGGAGACCCAGTACTTC. It is translated as CAWSSVGGRETQYF.

The CDR3 protein is CASSPGGVGNEQFF. The CDR3 region has the DNA TGTGCCAGCAGCCCGGGGGGCGTCGGCAATGAGCAGTTCTTC. The V gene is TRBV6-5, the J gene TRBJ2-1; possible D gene TRBD2, 7 bases. The germline V and J ends were trimmed by 6 bases and 6 bases, with 15 bases remaining between them. Germline lookup yields CDR1 MNHEY and CDR2 SVGAGI. CDR3 length equals 14 residues.

The chain couples TRBV28 to TRBJ2-3; 9 nucleotides align to TRBD1. CDR1 MDHEN and CDR2 SYDVKM come from the germline V gene. V shed 6 bases, J shed 11 bases, and the junction held 6 bases outside the gene matches. The CDR3 is 12 residues long. The CDR3 DNA is TGTGCCAGCAGCAACAGGGGGCGCGTGCAGTATTTT. Translation: CASSNRGRVQYF.

This sequence joins TRBV7-9 and TRBJ2-7; 13 nucleotides align to TRBD2. Germline CDR1 and CDR2: SEHNR and FQNEAQ (reference sequence). This CDR3 has 15 amino acids. J gave up 3 bases and V 5 bases, and 4 bases lay outside the gene matches. The CDR3 spells CASSGGLAGYYEQYF. The CDR3 DNA sequence: TGTGCCAGCAGCGGGGGACTAGCGGGGTACTACGAGCAGTACTTC.

The CDR3 sequence is CASRRFGGESTDTQYF. CDR3 bases: TGTGCCAGCCGGCGTTTCGGGGGAGAGAGCACAGATACGCAGTATTTT. This chain connects TRBV18 to TRBJ2-3, with a possible D match to TRBD2 (6 bases). The CDR3 is 16 residues long. Germline lookup yields CDR1 KGHSH and CDR2 LQKENI. Trimming cost V 8 bases and J 0 bases, with 18 bases left between them. The complete variable domain, with remaining parts taken from reference TRBV18 and TRBJ2-3, reads NAGVMQNPRHLVRRRGQEARLRCSPMKGHSHVYWYRQLPEEGLKFMVYLQKENIIDESGMPKERFSAEFPKEGPSILRIQQVVRGDSAAYFCASRRFGGESTDTQYFGPGTRLTVL.

The table lists this clone with a few counts. The chain recombines TRBV19 with TRBJ2-6, with 7 bases fitting TRBD2. The CDR3 length is 20 residues. With V trimmed by 2 bases and J by 0 bases, 13 bases remained unmatched. CDR1 is LNHDA and CDR2 is SQIVND in the germline V gene (reference sequence). CDR3 sequence (DNA): TGTGCCAGTAGTATATCAGCGGGGTATAAGCATCTCTCTGGGGCCAACGTCCTGACTTTC. Residues: CASSISAGYKHLSGANVLTF. Drawing the rest from reference TRBV19 and TRBJ2-6, the complete variable domain is DGGITQSPKYLFRKEGQNVTLSCEQNLNHDAMYWYRQDPGQGLRLIYYSQIVNDFQKGDIAEGYSVSREKKESFPLTVTSAQKNPTAFYLCASSISAGYKHLSGANVLTFGAGSRLTVL.

This clone was picked up one time. The rearrangement uses TRBV4-1 and TRBJ1-1, with 7 nucleotides matching TRBD1. This CDR3 has 14 amino acids. The V gene's germline CDR1 is MGHRA and CDR2 YSYEKL. V shed 0 bases, J shed 11 bases, and the junction held 9 bases outside the gene matches. The DNA for the CDR3 is TGCGCCAGCAGCCAAGACGGGACAGCTCAGAGGGCTTTCTTT. It encodes CASSQDGTAQRAFF.

The CDR3 protein is CSARASGGYTF. For the CDR3, the DNA is TGCAGTGCTAGAGCCTCGGGAGGCTACACCTTC. The chain recombines TRBV20-1 with TRBJ1-2; unclear D gene. Germline CDR1 and CDR2: DFQATT and SNEGSKA (reference sequence). CDR3 length equals 11 residues. Trimming stripped 1 base from V and 8 bases from J, with 8 bases between.

In its sample, this clone was seen once. The chain has TRBV19 and TRBJ1-2; the D is unclear. Germline CDR1 reads LNHDA; CDR2 reads SQIVND (reference sequence). The V end lost 8 bases, the J end lost 5 bases, and 15 bases lay between the germline ends. The CDR3 spans 13 residues. DNA for the CDR3: TGTGCCAGTTCCCTCGGGCGGGCATATGGCTACACCTTC. Translation: CASSLGRAYGYTF.

The V and J genes are TRBV5-1 and TRBJ2-5; 13 positions agree with TRBD2. This CDR3 is 16 amino acids long. Germline V gene sequence: CDR1 SGHRS, CDR2 YFSETQ. With 3 bases clipped from V and 0 bases from J, the junction kept 2 bases outside the gene matches. This chain's CDR3 is CASSSGLAGDQETQYF. The CDR3 DNA follows: TGCGCCAGCAGCTCAGGACTAGCGGGGGACCAAGAGACCCAGTACTTC. The full variable domain, in which reference TRBV5-1 and TRBJ2-5 provide the parts outside the CDR3, is KAGVTQTPRYLIKTRGQQVTLSCSPISGHRSVSWYQQTPGQGLQFLFEYFSETQRNKGNFPGRFSGRQFSNSRSEMNVSTLELGDSALYLCASSSGLAGDQETQYFGPGTRLLVL.

The J gene is TRBJ2-2, the V gene TRBV18; no clear D. The CDR3 totals 17 residues. The ends were cut back, 0 bases at V and 3 bases at J, with 14 bases in the middle. The germline gives CDR1 KGHSH, CDR2 LQKENI. In DNA, the CDR3 is TGTGCCAGCTCACCACCGTTCCAGCGTCGGGACACCGGGGAGCTGTTTTTT. Encoded protein: CASSPPFQRRDTGELFF.

In regard to this clone: At the DNA level, this CDR3 is encoded by other sequences in the same sample as well. This chain uses TRBV6-6 with TRBJ1-2; D perhaps matches TRBD1 (6 bases). The V end was cut by 4 bases, the J end by 1 base, with 10 bases between. The germline CDR1 and CDR2 sequences are MNHNY and SVGAGI (reference sequence). The CDR3 has 14 residues. The CDR3 region is CASSSTGYNYGYTF. CDR3 nucleotides: TGTGCCAGCAGTTCAACAGGGTATAACTATGGCTACACCTTC.

This sequence joins TRBV2 and TRBJ1-1; TRBD1 aligns across 9 bases. From germline, CDR1 is SNHLY and CDR2 FYNNEI. The CDR3 sequence is 14 residues long. The CDR3 DNA reads as TGTGCGACCGACCGACAGGGGGTGAACACTGAAGCTTTCTTT. Encoded protein: CATDRQGVNTEAFF.